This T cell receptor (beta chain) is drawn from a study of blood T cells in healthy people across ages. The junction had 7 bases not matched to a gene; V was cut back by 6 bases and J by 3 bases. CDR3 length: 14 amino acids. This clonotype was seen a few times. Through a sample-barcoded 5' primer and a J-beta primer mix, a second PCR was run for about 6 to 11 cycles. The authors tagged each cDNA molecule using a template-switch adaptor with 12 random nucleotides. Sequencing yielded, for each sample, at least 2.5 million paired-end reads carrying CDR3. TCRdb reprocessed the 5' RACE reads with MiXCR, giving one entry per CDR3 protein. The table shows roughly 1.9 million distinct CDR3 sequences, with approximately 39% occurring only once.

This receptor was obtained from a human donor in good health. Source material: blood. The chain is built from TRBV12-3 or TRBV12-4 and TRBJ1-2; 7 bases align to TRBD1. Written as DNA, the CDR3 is TGTGCCAGCAGACACCGGGACAGACACTATGGCTACACCTTC. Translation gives CASRHRDRHYGYTF.